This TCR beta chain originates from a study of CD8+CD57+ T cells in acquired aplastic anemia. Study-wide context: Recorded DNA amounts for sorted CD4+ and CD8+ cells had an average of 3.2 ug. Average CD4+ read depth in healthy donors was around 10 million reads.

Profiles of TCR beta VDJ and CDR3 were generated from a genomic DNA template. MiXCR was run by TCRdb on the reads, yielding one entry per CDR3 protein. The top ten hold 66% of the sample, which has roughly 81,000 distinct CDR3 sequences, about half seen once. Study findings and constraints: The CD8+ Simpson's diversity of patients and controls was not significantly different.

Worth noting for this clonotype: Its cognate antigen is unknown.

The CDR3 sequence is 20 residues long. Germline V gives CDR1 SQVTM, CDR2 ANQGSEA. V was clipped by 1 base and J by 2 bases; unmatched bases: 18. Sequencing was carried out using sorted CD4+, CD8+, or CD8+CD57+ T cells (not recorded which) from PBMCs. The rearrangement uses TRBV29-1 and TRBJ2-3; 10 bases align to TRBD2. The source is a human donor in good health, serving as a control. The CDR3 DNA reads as TGCAGCGTTGAAGGGGCCACGGGGCTAGCGGGAGTCTGGAACACAGATACGCAGTATTTT. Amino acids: CSVEGATGLAGVWNTDTQYF.